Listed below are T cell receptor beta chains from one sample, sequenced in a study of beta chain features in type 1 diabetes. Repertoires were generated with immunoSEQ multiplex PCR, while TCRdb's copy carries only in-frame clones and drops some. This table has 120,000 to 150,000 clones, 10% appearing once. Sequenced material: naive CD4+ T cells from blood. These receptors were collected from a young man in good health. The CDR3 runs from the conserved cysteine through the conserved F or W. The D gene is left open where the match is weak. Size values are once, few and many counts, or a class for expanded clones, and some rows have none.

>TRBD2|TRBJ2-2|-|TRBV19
TGTGCCAGTAGTCCCACTAGCGGTAACACCGGGGAGCTGTTTTTT
CASSPTSGNTGELFF
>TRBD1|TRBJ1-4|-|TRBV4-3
TGCGCCAGCACCCAAGGGGGGGGACAGGGCAATGAAAAACTGTTTTTT
CASTQGGGQGNEKLFF
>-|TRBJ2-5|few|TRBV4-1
TGCGCCAGCAGCCCACCGGGGTTACCCGAGACCCAGTACTTC
CASSPPGLPETQYF
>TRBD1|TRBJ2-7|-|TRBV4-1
TGCGCCAGCAGCCAAGAGTCCCGGGACAGGGGAAGGGAGCAGTACTTC
CASSQESRDRGREQYF
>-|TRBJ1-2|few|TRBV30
TGTGCCTGGAGTGTACCGGGGGTTGGCTACACCTTC
CAWSVPGVGYTF
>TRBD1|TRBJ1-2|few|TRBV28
TGTGCCAGCAGTCGGGACAGCAGCAACTATGGCTACACCTTC
CASSRDSSNYGYTF
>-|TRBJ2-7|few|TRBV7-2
TGTGCCAGCAGCCTTCCGTCCCTCCCCGAGCAGTACTTC
CASSLPSLPEQYF
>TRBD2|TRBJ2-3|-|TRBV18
TGTGCCAGCTCATCCGGGACTAGCGGCACAGATACGCAGTATTTT
CASSSGTSGTDTQYF
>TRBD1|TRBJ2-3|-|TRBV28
TGTGCCAGCGGGTTCCTTGGCCGGGACAGGGGACGTCTCACAGATACGCAGTATTTT
CASGFLGRDRGRLTDTQYF
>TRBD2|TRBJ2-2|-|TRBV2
TGTGCCAGCAGGATGGGGACTAGCGGGAACACCGGGGAGCTGTTTTTT
CASRMGTSGNTGELFF
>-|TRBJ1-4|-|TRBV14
TGTGCCAGCAGCCCGCTTCTTGCCCGGGATGGTGAAAAACTGTTTTTT
CASSPLLARDGEKLFF
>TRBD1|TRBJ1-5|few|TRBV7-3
TGTGCCAGCAGCCTAACAGGGGACGGGAGCCAGCCCCAGCATTTT
CASSLTGDGSQPQHF
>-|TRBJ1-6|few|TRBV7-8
TGTGCCAGCAGTCCAAGGGGGACACCAAGCTCCTATAATTCACCCCTCCACTTT
CASSPRGTPSSYNSPLHF
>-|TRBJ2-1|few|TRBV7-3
TGTGCCAGCAGCCCCGGGTCCATCTCCTACAATGAGCAGTTCTTC
CASSPGSISYNEQFF
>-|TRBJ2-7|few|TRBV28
TGTGCCACACACCCGGGACACTTCTACGAGCAGTACTTC
CATHPGHFYEQYF
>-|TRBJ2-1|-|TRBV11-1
TGTGCCAGCAGCTTAACCACAGGTTTAAATGAGCAGTTCTTC
CASSLTTGLNEQFF
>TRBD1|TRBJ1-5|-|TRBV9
TGTGCCAGCAGCGCGGACAGGGGCCAGCCCCAGCATTTT
CASSADRGQPQHF
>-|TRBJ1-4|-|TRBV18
TGTGCCAGCTCACCACCGGACAGTGTTGCAACTAATGAAAAACTGTTTTTT
CASSPPDSVATNEKLFF
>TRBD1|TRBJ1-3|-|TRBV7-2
TGTGCCAGCGAAGATCGGACAGGATACTCTGGAAACACCATATATTTT
CASEDRTGYSGNTIYF
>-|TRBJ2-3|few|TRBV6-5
TGTGCCAGCAGCCTAGATATGTCGAATACGCAGTATTTT
CASSLDMSNTQYF